The rows below give T cell receptor beta chains drawn from one sample of a study of blood T cell repertoires in COVID-19. Produced via immunoSEQ multiplex PCR; TCRdb's table is partial and in-frame only. The sample has about 52,000 clones; roughly four fifths are singletons. Sequenced: peripheral blood. The receptors were sampled from a woman over 75 with COVID-19, enrolled during active disease. CDR3s include the opening cysteine and the closing phenylalanine or tryptophan. Each record gives: clone size, D gene, J gene, V gene, CDR3 protein, CDR3 DNA. D genes are given only for firm matches. The listing skips clone size in some rows; elsewhere it reads once, few, many or a size class.

>once|TRBD1|TRBJ1-2|TRBV3-1/TRBV3-2
CASSHGTGGSGYTF
TGTGCCAGCAGCCACGGGACAGGGGGCAGTGGCTACACCTTC
>few|TRBD2|TRBJ2-1|TRBV5-1
CASSYLAGVNEQFF
TGCGCCAGCAGCTACTTAGCGGGAGTCAATGAGCAGTTCTTC
>-|-|TRBJ1-6|TRBV7-9
CASSLGWGPGFSSPLHF
TGTGCCAGCAGCTTAGGCTGGGGCCCGGGTTTTAGTTCACCCCTCCACTTT
>-|TRBD1|TRBJ2-2|TRBV5-5
CASSGDSPTGELFF
TGTGCCAGCAGCGGGGACAGTCCTACCGGGGAGCTGTTTTTT
>-|-|TRBJ2-3|TRBV30
CAWKRLSSTDTQYF
TGTGCCTGGAAGAGGTTGTCGAGCACAGATACGCAGTATTTT
>-|-|TRBJ1-2|TRBV4-1
CASSQAGIIDYGYTF
TGCGCCAGCAGCCAAGCAGGGATCATTGACTATGGCTACACCTTC
>once|TRBD2|TRBJ2-1|TRBV3-1/TRBV3-2
CASSPGTSGAFF
TGTGCCAGCAGTCCCGGGACTAGCGGCGCGTTCTTC
>-|TRBD1|TRBJ1-1|TRBV12-3/TRBV12-4
CASRRDSNTEAFF
TGTGCCAGCAGGCGGGACAGCAACACTGAAGCTTTCTTT
>-|TRBD2|TRBJ2-7|TRBV28
CASRLLAGPYEQYF
TGTGCCAGCAGACTCCTAGCGGGTCCCTACGAGCAGTACTTC
>-|-|TRBJ2-1|TRBV21-1
CASSKVGAGAPSSYNEQFF
-
>-|TRBD2|TRBJ2-7|TRBV6-6
CASRGVVVAGVTEQYF
TGTGCCAGCAGGGGGGTGGTGGTTGCGGGAGTGACCGAGCAGTACTTC
>-|TRBD2|TRBJ2-1|TRBV24-1
CATSDSSPPGLAGGNEQFF
TGTGCCACCAGTGATTCATCCCCTCCTGGACTAGCGGGAGGCAATGAGCAGTTCTTC
>-|-|TRBJ1-1|TRBV7-9
CASSLVFGRGRTEAFF
TGTGCCAGCAGCTTAGTTTTTGGCAGGGGTAGAACTGAAGCTTTCTTT